Below are 27 T cell receptor beta chains sequenced from a single sample in a study of cytomegalovirus exposure and HLA in healthy donors. Data came from immunoSEQ multiplex PCR; TCRdb stores just in-frame clones and leaves some out. In the table there are 65,000 to 80,000 clones, approximately 94% of which are singletons. The sequencing input was PBMCs. These receptors all come from a woman aged 18 to 35 in good health and CMV-seropositive.

This chain joins TRBV7-2 and TRBJ2-7, with 9 bases matching TRBD2. This CDR3 has 16 residues. Germline V lookup: CDR1 SGHTA, CDR2 FQGNSA. V lost 2 bases to trimming and J lost 5 bases; unmatched junction nucleotides: 10. The CDR3 spells CASSLIEASGDDEQYF. CDR3 DNA: TGTGCCAGCAGCTTAATTGAAGCTAGCGGGGATGACGAGCAGTACTTC.

The V gene is TRBV18, the J gene TRBJ2-7; 15 nucleotides align to TRBD2. Trimming removed 5 bases from V and 3 bases from J; junction bases left unmatched: 11. This CDR3 is 18 amino acids long. Germline V gives CDR1 KGHSH, CDR2 LQKENI. CDR3 bases: TGTGCCAGCTCAAGGACTAGCGGGGGGGCCTTAGGCGACTACGAGCAGTACTTC. This translates into CASSRTSGGALGDYEQYF.

The chain has TRBV7-2 and TRBJ2-2, with D possibly being TRBD1 (7 bases). The CDR3 sequence is 17 residues long. The germline CDR1 and CDR2 sequences are SGHTA and FQGNSA. V lost 5 bases to trimming and J lost 5 bases, with 21 bases between them. CDR3 in DNA: TGTGCCAGCAGCCACGGGACAGCCCTCCGGGGGACCGGGGAGCTGTTTTTT. Its protein product is CASSHGTALRGTGELFF.

The chain has TRBV27 and TRBJ1-5, with TRBD1 matching 7 bases. The CDR3 runs to 14 residues. CDR1 and CDR2 (germline): MNHEY, SMNVEV (reference sequence). V gave up 3 bases and J gave up 4 bases; unmatched junction bases: 3. The CDR3 is CASSFGTENQPQHF. CDR3 bases: TGTGCCAGCAGTTTTGGGACAGAGAATCAGCCCCAGCATTTT.

V and J are TRBV6-5 and TRBJ1-3; unclear D gene. CDR1 and CDR2 from the germline V gene are MNHEY and SVGAGI. CDR3 length: 14 amino acids. V shed 6 bases and J shed 1 base, with 10 bases lying between them. CDR3 sequence (DNA): TGTGCCAGCAGACTGAGGGATTCTGGAAACACCATATATTTT. This codes for CASRLRDSGNTIYF.

The V gene is TRBV4-3, the J gene TRBJ1-1, with a possible D match to TRBD1 (6 bases). Deletions cut 1 base from V and 0 bases from J, with 15 bases between. The CDR3 spans 17 residues. Germline CDR1 is LGHNA and CDR2 is YSLEER. CDR3 protein: CASSQVWRTVMNTEAFF. The CDR3 DNA follows: TGCGCCAGCAGCCAAGTTTGGAGGACAGTAATGAACACTGAAGCTTTCTTT.

The CDR3 DNA reads as TGCGCCAGCAGCCTACAGGGAGGGGCTCTAGAGACCCAGTACTTC. This sequence encodes CASSLQGGALETQYF. The V gene is TRBV4-1, the J gene TRBJ2-5; D may be TRBD2 (7 bases). This CDR3 is built from 15 residues. The germline V gene has CDR1 MGHRA and CDR2 YSYEKL. The V end lost 4 bases, the J end lost 4 bases, and 16 bases lay between the germline ends.

This chain uses TRBV5-1 with TRBJ2-1; 10 nucleotides agree with TRBD2. V dropped 0 bases and J dropped 10; count of bases not matched to a gene: 10. The germline V gene encodes CDR1 SGHRS and CDR2 YFSETQ. The CDR3 length is 16 residues. The CDR3 spells CASSLAGLAGAREQFF. The DNA for the CDR3 is TGCGCCAGCAGCTTGGCCGGGCTAGCGGGGGCTCGGGAGCAGTTCTTC.

The chain employs TRBV30 and TRBJ1-4; maybe TRBD1 (5 bases). This CDR3 spans 13 amino acids. Per germline, CDR1 GTSNPN and CDR2 SVGIG (reference sequence). V was pared by 4 bases and J by 5 bases, with 11 bases between. The CDR3, as DNA: TGTGCCTGGACGGGGGGGGTGAATGAAAAACTGTTTTTT. This encodes CAWTGGVNEKLFF.

The genes are TRBV5-6 and TRBJ1-2, with D maybe TRBD1 (5 bases). The germline V and J ends were trimmed by 7 bases and 6 bases, with 13 bases remaining between them. CDR3 length equals 12 residues. Germline CDR1 and CDR2: SGHDT and YYEEEE. The CDR3 region has the DNA TGTGCCAGCGATGACAGAGGAGATGGCTACACCTTC. Protein product: CASDDRGDGYTF.

This sequence joins TRBV5-4 and TRBJ2-3; 10 nucleotides match TRBD2. The CDR3 contains 17 residues. V shed 1 base, J shed 4 bases, and the junction held 9 bases outside the gene matches. Per germline, CDR1 SGHNT and CDR2 YYREEE (reference sequence). The CDR3 coding sequence is TGTGCCAGCAGCTTGTATAGCGGGGGGACTACATCAGATACGCAGTATTTT. Translated: CASSLYSGGTTSDTQYF.

This CDR3 reads CASSSATGAPSGNTIYF. The CDR3 region has the DNA TGTGCCAGTAGTTCCGCGACAGGGGCCCCCTCTGGAAACACCATATATTTT. The chain employs TRBV19 and TRBJ1-3; TRBD1 matches 8 bases. CDR3 length equals 17 residues. Germline-derived CDR1 and CDR2 are LNHDA and SQIVND (reference sequence). V lost 5 bases and J lost 0; bases outside the gene matches: 9.

This sequence joins TRBV4-3 and TRBJ1-1, with D possibly matching TRBD1 (5 bases). The CDR3 runs 16 residues. Trimming took 4 bases from V and 3 from J, leaving 18 bases between them. Germline V gene lookup returns CDR1 LGHNA and CDR2 YSLEER. In DNA form, the CDR3 reads TGCGCCAGCAGCCGGGTTCGAAGCTGGGGGGACACTGAAGCTTTCTTT. This codes for CASSRVRSWGDTEAFF.

The rearrangement uses TRBV28 and TRBJ2-2; 8 bases are shared with TRBD2. CDR3 length: 17 residues. The germline V gene has CDR1 MDHEN and CDR2 SYDVKM. V shed 1 base, J shed 3 bases, and the junction held 7 bases outside the gene matches. The CDR3 is CASSLYSAGGHTGELFF. CDR3 DNA: TGTGCCAGCAGTTTATATTCCGCGGGAGGACACACCGGGGAGCTGTTTTTT.

The V call is TRBV5-4, the J call TRBJ2-1; TRBD2 matches at 10 bases. The CDR3 loop spans 15 amino acids. Germline trimming cut 2 bases from V and 8 bases from J; bases unmatched to any gene: 7. Per germline, CDR1 SGHNT and CDR2 YYREEE (reference sequence). As DNA, the CDR3 is TGTGCCAGCAGCTTAACAGGACTAGCGGAGTATGAGCAGTTCTTC. As protein: CASSLTGLAEYEQFF.

The chain employs TRBV7-3 and TRBJ2-3; 14 nucleotides align to TRBD2. Trimming cost V 4 bases and J 4 bases; bases outside gene matches: 19. Per germline, CDR1 SGHTA and CDR2 FQGTGA. This CDR3 has 21 residues. The CDR3 here is CASSSQPLTSGRAGGPDTQYF. The DNA of the CDR3 is TGTGCCAGCAGCTCGCAACCACTGACTAGCGGGAGGGCCGGGGGACCAGATACGCAGTATTTT.

This clone was observed a single time. The genes are TRBV28 and TRBJ1-1; 7 bases line up with TRBD1. Germline V lookup: CDR1 MDHEN, CDR2 SYDVKM. V lost 3 bases, J lost 2 bases, and 15 bases stayed unmatched. The CDR3 runs 18 residues. The CDR3 sequence is CASSFSPAPWDSNTEAFF. In DNA, the CDR3 is TGTGCCAGCAGTTTCTCCCCTGCCCCCTGGGACAGCAACACTGAAGCTTTCTTT. Based on the CDR3 plus reference TRBV28 and TRBJ1-1, the full variable domain is DVKVTQSSRYLVKRTGEKVFLECVQDMDHENMFWYRQDPGLGLRLIYFSYDVKMKEKGDIPEGYSVSREKKERFSLILESASTNQTSMYLCASSFSPAPWDSNTEAFFGQGTRLTVV.

In its sample, this clone was seen once. The chain joins TRBV5-6 to TRBJ2-5; D call uncertain. CDR3 length: 13 residues. Germline CDR1 reads SGHDT; CDR2 reads YYEEEE. Between the trimmed V and J ends, which lost 7 bases and 2 bases, there was a span of 12 bases. CDR3 sequence: CASGTAFQETQYF. Written as DNA, the CDR3 is TGTGCCAGCGGCACAGCTTTTCAAGAGACCCAGTACTTC.

J is TRBJ2-6 and V is TRBV7-2; 16 bases fit TRBD2. In germline, CDR1 is SGHTA, CDR2 FQGNSA. The J segment lost 2 bases and the V segment lost 4 bases, leaving 5 bases of the junction unmatched. The CDR3 sequence is 19 residues long. The chain's CDR3 is CASSWAGTSGGAGANVLTF. The CDR3, as DNA: TGTGCCAGCAGCTGGGCGGGGACTAGCGGGGGGGCTGGGGCCAACGTCCTGACTTTC.

The chain employs TRBV4-3 and TRBJ1-1; D possibly corresponds to TRBD1 (5 bases). The CDR3 has 16 residues. Germline V gene data show CDR1 as LGHNA and CDR2 as YSLEER. V dropped 0 bases and J dropped 4 bases, with 15 bases sitting between them. The CDR3 loop reads CASSQDDGGGSTEAFF. In nucleotides, the CDR3 is TGCGCCAGCAGCCAAGATGACGGGGGAGGAAGCACTGAAGCTTTCTTT.

The V gene is TRBV18, the J gene TRBJ1-1; D may be TRBD1 (5 bases). Trimming took off 5 bases at V and 4 bases at J, with 11 bases between the two ends. Germline V gives CDR1 KGHSH, CDR2 LQKENI. This CDR3 contains 13 residues. The CDR3 coding sequence is TGTGCCAGCTCATCATCTAGGGGCACTGAAGCTTTCTTT. Its protein is CASSSSRGTEAFF.

This CDR3 is CASSPLDYGYTF. The CDR3 DNA reads as TGTGCCAGCAGCCCCTTAGACTATGGCTACACCTTC. This sequence joins TRBV2 and TRBJ1-2; D call uncertain. The germline V gene encodes CDR1 SNHLY and CDR2 FYNNEI. Trimming cost V 6 bases and J 3 bases, with 8 bases left between them. The length of the CDR3 is 12 residues.

In this sample, this clone turned up once. The V and J genes are TRBV19 and TRBJ1-5; D is perhaps TRBD1 (6 bases). The CDR3 spans 13 residues. Between the trimmed V and J ends, which lost 7 bases and 3 bases, there was a span of 10 bases. Germline values: CDR1 LNHDA, CDR2 SQIVND (reference sequence). CDR3 region: CASIGGFNQPQHF. In DNA form, the CDR3 reads TGTGCCAGTATAGGGGGTTTCAATCAGCCCCAGCATTTT.

This chain uses TRBV6-1 with TRBJ2-1; possible D gene TRBD2, 6 bases. V dropped 6 bases and J dropped 3 bases, with 15 bases sitting between them. This CDR3 has 15 residues. Germline lookup yields CDR1 MNHNS and CDR2 SASEGT. CDR3 sequence: CASSVDSSVYNEQFF. Here the CDR3 DNA reads TGTGCCAGCAGCGTGGATTCTAGCGTCTACAATGAGCAGTTCTTC.

The chain joins TRBV30 to TRBJ2-1; tentative D call: TRBD1 (6 bases). V lost 5 bases to trimming and J lost 0 bases, with 17 bases between them. The CDR3 runs 16 residues. The V gene's germline CDR1 is GTSNPN and CDR2 SVGIG (reference sequence). The chain's CDR3 is CAWGFTGNPSYNEQFF. CDR3 bases: TGTGCCTGGGGTTTTACAGGGAACCCCTCCTACAATGAGCAGTTCTTC. The complete variable domain, with remaining parts taken from reference TRBV30 and TRBJ2-1, reads SQTIHQWPATLVQPVGSPLSLECTVEGTSNPNLYWYRQAAGRGLQLLFYSVGIGQISSEVPQNLSASRPQDRQFILSSKKLLLSDSGFYLCAWGFTGNPSYNEQFFGPGTRLTVL.

This clone was observed a single time. This chain connects TRBV5-1 to TRBJ1-1; a weak D match, TRBD1 (6 bases). Germline loops: CDR1 SGHRS, CDR2 YFSETQ. CDR3 length equals 16 residues. Trimming removed 1 base at V and 8 bases at J, with 21 bases between. Here the CDR3 reads CASSLRQAKGLVEAFF. The CDR3 DNA reads TGCGCCAGCAGCTTGCGACAGGCCAAAGGACTGGTAGAAGCTTTCTTT.

The V call is TRBV15, the J call TRBJ2-7, with a possible D match to TRBD1 (5 bases). Trimming shortened V by 0 bases and J by 7 bases, and 16 bases separated the two germline ends. This CDR3 is built from 15 residues. Germline V gene lookup returns CDR1 LNHNV and CDR2 YYDKDF (reference sequence). The CDR3 sequence: CATSRDLGRVGEQYF. CDR3 nucleotides: TGTGCCACCAGCAGAGATCTTGGCAGGGTAGGAGAGCAGTACTTC.